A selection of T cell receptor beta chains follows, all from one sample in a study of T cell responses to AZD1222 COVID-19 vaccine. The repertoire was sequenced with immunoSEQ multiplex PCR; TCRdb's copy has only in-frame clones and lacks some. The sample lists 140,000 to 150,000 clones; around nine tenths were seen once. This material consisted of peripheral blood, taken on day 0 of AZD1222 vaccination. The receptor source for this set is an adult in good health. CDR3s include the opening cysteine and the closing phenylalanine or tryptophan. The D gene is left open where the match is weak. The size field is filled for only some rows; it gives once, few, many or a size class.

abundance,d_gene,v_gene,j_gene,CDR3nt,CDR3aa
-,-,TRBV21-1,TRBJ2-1,TGTGCCAGCAGCGCTCACAGGGTCTATGGCGTGGGGGGCTCCTACAATGAGCAGTTCTTC,CASSAHRVYGVGGSYNEQFF
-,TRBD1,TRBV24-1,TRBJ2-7,TGTGCCACCAGTGAAGAAGGTACGACAGGGGCTTTCTACGAGCAGTACTTC,CATSEEGTTGAFYEQYF
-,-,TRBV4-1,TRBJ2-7,TGCGCCAGCAGCCAAGGTCTTCTCTCTGAGCAGTACTTC,CASSQGLLSEQYF
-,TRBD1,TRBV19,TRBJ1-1,TGTGCCAGTTTAAAGCCGACAGGGGGTATACACACTGAAGCTTTCTTT,CASLKPTGGIHTEAFF
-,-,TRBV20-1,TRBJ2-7,TGCAGTGCTCTGACTGATTACGAGCAGTACTTC,CSALTDYEQYF
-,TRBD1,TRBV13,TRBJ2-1,TGTGCCAGCAGCTGGCCGGGACAGGGTGGGCTCAATGAGCAGTTCTTC,CASSWPGQGGLNEQFF
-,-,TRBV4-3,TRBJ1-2,TGCGCCAGCAGCCAAGATGCCCTAGGAGGCTACACCTTC,CASSQDALGGYTF
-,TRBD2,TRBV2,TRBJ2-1,TGTGCCAGCAGTACCCTGGGGGGGCTAGCGGGATCTGAGCAGTTCTTC,CASSTLGGLAGSEQFF
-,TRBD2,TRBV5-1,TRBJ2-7,TGCGCCAGCAGCACCTGGACTAGCGGGGGGTACGAGCAGTACTTC,CASSTWTSGGYEQYF
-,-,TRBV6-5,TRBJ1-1,TGTGCCAGCAGTTCAGCGGGGAGGGGGACTGAAGCTTTCTTT,CASSSAGRGTEAFF
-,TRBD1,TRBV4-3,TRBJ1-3,TGCGCCAGCAGTCCCAGACCGCAGGGGGCAGAGGGAAACACCATATATTTT,CASSPRPQGAEGNTIYF
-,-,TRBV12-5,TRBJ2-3,TGTGCTAGTGGTTTGCCTTCCCCCAAGCCGGGAAACACAGATACGCAGTATTTT,CASGLPSPKPGNTDTQYF
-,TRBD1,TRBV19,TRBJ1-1,TGTGCCAGTAGTATGGGCAGGGGGGACTCTGAAGCTTTCTTT,CASSMGRGDSEAFF
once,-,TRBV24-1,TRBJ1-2,TGTGCCACCAGTGATGAGAGAGGCTACACCTTC,CATSDERGYTF
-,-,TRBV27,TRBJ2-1,TGTGCCAGCAGTTTAGACGGGAGAGTTTACTACAATGAGCAGTTCTTC,CASSLDGRVYYNEQFF
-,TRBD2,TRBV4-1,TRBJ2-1,TGCGCCAGCAGCCAAACCTTTAAGCGGGGGCCAAACAATGAGCAGTTCTTC,CASSQTFKRGPNNEQFF
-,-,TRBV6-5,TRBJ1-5,TGTGCCAGCAGGGGTACTGGGGATCAGCCCCAGCATTTT,CASRGTGDQPQHF
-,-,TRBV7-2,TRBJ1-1,TGTGCCAGCAGGCCTCCGCCCGTCGCTGAAGCTTTCTTT,CASRPPPVAEAFF
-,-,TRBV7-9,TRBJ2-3,TGTGCCAGCAGCTTACTCGAGGGGTTCACAGATACGCAGTATTTT,CASSLLEGFTDTQYF
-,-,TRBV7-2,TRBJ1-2,TGTGCCAGCAGCTTATCGGGAGGGAACTATGGCTACACCTTC,CASSLSGGNYGYTF
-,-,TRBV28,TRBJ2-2,TGTGCCAGCAGCCGGGAGCTTCCGGGCACCGGGGAGCTGTTTTTT,CASSRELPGTGELFF
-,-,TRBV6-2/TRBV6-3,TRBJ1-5,TGTGCCAGCAGTAACGGAGGATATAGCAATCAGCCCCAGCATTTT,CASSNGGYSNQPQHF
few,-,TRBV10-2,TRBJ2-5,TGCGCCAGCAGTGACCTTCCGGGACCGCGACCTGAGGGGACCCAGTACTTC,CASSDLPGPRPEGTQYF
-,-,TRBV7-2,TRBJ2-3,TGTGCCAGCAGCCCCAACCCAGGGGCGTCAGATACGCAGTATTTT,CASSPNPGASDTQYF
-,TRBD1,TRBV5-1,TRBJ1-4,TGCGCCAGCAGCAGATCCGGGACAGCGCGTGAAAAACTGTTTTTT,CASSRSGTAREKLFF
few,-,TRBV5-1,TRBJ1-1,TGCGCCAGCAGCTTGGTGAGCGGGGTCAGGTTGATTACTGAAGCTTTCTTT,CASSLVSGVRLITEAFF
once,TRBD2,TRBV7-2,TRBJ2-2,TGTGCCAGCAGCTTAGGCGGGAGAGACACCGGGGAGCTGTTTTTT,CASSLGGRDTGELFF
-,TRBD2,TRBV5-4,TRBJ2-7,TGTGCCAGCAGCTCCTCACTCGGTAGCGGGGACCCCTACGAGCAGTACTTC,CASSSSLGSGDPYEQYF
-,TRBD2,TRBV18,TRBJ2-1,TGTGCCAGCTCACATGAGGGACTAGCGACCAATGAGCAGTTCTTC,CASSHEGLATNEQFF
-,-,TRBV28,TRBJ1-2,TGTGCCAGCAGTTTCGCGACCAAGTGGGGGAACTATGGCTACACCTTC,CASSFATKWGNYGYTF
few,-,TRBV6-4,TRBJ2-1,TGTGCCAGCAGTGAAATGGCGGCGGGGTCCTACAATGAGCAGTTCTTC,CASSEMAAGSYNEQFF
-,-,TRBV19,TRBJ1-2,TGTGCCACCCGCTCCGGGGTTGGCTACACCTTC,CATRSGVGYTF
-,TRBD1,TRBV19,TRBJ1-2,TGTGCCAGTAGCGACAACCGCCTCAGGGGGCGCAGCTATGGCTACACCTTC,CASSDNRLRGRSYGYTF
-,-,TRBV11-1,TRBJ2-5,TGTGCCAGCAGCCTCCGGGCGGAGACCCAGTACTTC,CASSLRAETQYF
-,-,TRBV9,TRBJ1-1,TGTGCCAGCAGCGTCTACCCCGATCAGGATCTCGGGGCCAGGGCCCCATCCGGGGCTTTCTTT,CASSVYPDQDLGARAPSGAFF
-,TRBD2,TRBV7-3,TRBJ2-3,TGTGCCAGCAGCTTAAGACTAGCGGGCACAGATACGCAGTATTTT,CASSLRLAGTDTQYF
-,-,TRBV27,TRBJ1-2,TGTGCCAGCAGTCTCCGTACAACAGGGCACTATGGCTACACCTTC,CASSLRTTGHYGYTF
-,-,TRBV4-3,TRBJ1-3,TGCGCCAGCAGCCAAGAAATCGTAGAAGGAAACACCATATATTTT,CASSQEIVEGNTIYF
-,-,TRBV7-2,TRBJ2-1,TGTGCCAGCAGCTTAGATATGGGCAGATACAATGAGCAGTTCTTC,CASSLDMGRYNEQFF
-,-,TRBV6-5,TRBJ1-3,TGTGCCAGCAGTTCCGACCCGATGACAGGTTGGAACACCATATATTTT,CASSSDPMTGWNTIYF
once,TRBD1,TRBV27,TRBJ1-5,TGTGCCAGCAGGAAAGGGACAGCTAATCAGCCCCAGCATTTT,CASRKGTANQPQHF
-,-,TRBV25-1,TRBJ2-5,TGTGCCAGCAGTCCCCCCCGGGCCCTTGGGGAGACCCAGTACTTC,CASSPPRALGETQYF
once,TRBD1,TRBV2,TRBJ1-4,TGTGCCAGCAGAGCTCGACAGGGGGCGCAGGGTGAAAAACTGTTTTTT,CASRARQGAQGEKLFF
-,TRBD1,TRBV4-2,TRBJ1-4,TGTGCCAGCAGCCTGTTGACAGGGAATGAAAAACTGTTTTTT,CASSLLTGNEKLFF
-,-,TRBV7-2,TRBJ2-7,TGTGCCAGCAGCTTAGGTGGGGGATACGAGCAGTACTTC,CASSLGGGYEQYF
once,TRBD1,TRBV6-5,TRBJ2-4,TGTGCCAGCAGATTCCGGGACAGGGGCAACATTCAGTACTTC,CASRFRDRGNIQYF
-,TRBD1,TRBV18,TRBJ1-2,TGTGCCAGCTCACCACTGACAGGGATTTATGGCTACACCTTC,CASSPLTGIYGYTF
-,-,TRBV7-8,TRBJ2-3,TGTGCCAGCAGCTTATGGGGAGTAGAGATTTCAGATACGCAGTATTTT,CASSLWGVEISDTQYF